Sequencing of this T cell receptor beta chain was carried out in a study of T cells in Graves' hyperthyroidism and ophthalmopathy. Those patients with uncontrolled infection, other autoimmune disease, pregnancy or lactation were excluded. Amplified TCR beta CDR3 regions came from RNA transcripts. Initially, a first-round RT-PCR of the TCR CDR3 employed the HTBI primer set. TCRdb re-derived calls from the multiplex PCR reads in MiXCR, one entry per CDR3 protein. Of about 200,000 distinct CDR3 sequences in the sample, less than 20% are singletons; the top ten hold around 52%. This clonotype was counted many times. The CDR3 runs to 13 residues. The germline gives CDR1 DFQATT, CDR2 SNEGSKA (reference sequence). V lost 7 bases to trimming and J lost 2 bases; unmatched junction nucleotides: 7.

The chain uses TRBV20-1 and TRBJ2-7, with 8 bases lining up with TRBD2. The sequence came from a woman aged 45-65 years with Graves' hyperthyroidism. Material: blood. In DNA form, the CDR3 reads TGCAGTGTAGGAACGGGGGGGCCCTACGAGCAGTACTTC. It yields the protein CSVGTGGPYEQYF.